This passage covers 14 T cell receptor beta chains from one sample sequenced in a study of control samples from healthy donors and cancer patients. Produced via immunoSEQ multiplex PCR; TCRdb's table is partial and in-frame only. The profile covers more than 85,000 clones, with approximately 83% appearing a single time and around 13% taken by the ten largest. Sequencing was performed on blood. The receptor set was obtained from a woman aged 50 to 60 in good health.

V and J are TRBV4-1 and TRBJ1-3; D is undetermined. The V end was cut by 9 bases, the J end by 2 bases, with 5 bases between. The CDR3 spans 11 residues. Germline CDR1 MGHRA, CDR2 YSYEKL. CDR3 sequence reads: CASKPGNTIYF. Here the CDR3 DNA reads TGCGCCAGTAAACCTGGAAACACCATATATTTT.

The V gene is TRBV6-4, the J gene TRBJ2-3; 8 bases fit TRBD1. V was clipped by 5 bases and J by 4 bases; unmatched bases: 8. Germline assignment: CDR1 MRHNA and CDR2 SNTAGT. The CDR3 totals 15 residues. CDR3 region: CASSPGQGISDTQYF. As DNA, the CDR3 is TGTGCCAGCAGTCCAGGACAGGGAATTTCAGATACGCAGTATTTT.

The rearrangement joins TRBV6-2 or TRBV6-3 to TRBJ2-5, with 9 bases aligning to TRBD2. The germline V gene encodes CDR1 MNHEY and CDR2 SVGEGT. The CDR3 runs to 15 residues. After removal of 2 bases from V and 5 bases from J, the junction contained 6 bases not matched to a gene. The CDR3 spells CASSYHRGGVETQYF. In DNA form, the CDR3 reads TGTGCCAGCAGTTACCATCGCGGGGGGGTCGAGACCCAGTACTTC.

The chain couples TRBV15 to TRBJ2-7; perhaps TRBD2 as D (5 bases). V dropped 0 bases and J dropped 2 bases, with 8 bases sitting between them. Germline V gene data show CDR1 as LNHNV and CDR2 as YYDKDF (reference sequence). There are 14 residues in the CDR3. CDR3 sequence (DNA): TGTGCCACCAGCAGAGATGGGAGTCCCTACGAGCAGTACTTC. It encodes CATSRDGSPYEQYF.

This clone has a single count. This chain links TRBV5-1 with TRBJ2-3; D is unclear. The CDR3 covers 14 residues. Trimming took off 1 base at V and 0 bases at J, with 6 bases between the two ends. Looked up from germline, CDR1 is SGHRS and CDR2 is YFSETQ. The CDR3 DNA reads TGCGCCAGCAGCTTGCAGGATAGCACAGATACGCAGTATTTT. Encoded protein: CASSLQDSTDTQYF.

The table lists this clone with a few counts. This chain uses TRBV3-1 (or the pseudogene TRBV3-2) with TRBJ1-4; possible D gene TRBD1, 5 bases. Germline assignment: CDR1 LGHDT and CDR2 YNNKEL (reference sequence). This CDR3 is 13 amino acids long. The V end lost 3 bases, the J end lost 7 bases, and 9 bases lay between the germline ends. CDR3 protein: CASSQGRAEKLFF. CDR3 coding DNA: TGTGCCAGCAGCCAGGGCAGGGCTGAAAAACTGTTTTTT.

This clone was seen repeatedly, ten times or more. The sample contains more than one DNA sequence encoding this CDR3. In nucleotides, the CDR3 is TGTGCCAGCAGGGAGGGTGCGGGAGGCTCCTACAATGAGCAGTTCTTC. Encoded protein: CASREGAGGSYNEQFF. The gene calls are TRBV2 and TRBJ2-1; 8 positions agree with TRBD2. This CDR3 is 16 amino acids long. Germline CDR1 SNHLY, CDR2 FYNNEI. Germline trimming cut 6 bases from V and 0 bases from J; bases unmatched to any gene: 7.

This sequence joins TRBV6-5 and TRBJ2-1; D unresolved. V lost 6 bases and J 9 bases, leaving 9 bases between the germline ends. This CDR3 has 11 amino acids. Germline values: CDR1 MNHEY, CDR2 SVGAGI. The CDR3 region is CASRRQAEQFF. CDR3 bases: TGTGCCAGCAGACGGCAGGCTGAGCAGTTCTTC.

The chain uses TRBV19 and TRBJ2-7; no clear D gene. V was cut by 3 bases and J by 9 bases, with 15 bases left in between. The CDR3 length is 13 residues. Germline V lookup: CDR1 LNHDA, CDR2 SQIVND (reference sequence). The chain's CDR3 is CASSIRAPSVQYF. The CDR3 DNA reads TGTGCCAGTAGTATCCGGGCTCCATCTGTGCAGTACTTC.

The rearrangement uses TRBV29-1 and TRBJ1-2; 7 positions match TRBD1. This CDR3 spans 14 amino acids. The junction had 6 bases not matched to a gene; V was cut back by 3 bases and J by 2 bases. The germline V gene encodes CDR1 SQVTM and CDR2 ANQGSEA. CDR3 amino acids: CSVDFLRGNYGYTF. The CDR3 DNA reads TGCAGCGTTGATTTCCTCAGGGGGAACTATGGCTACACCTTC.

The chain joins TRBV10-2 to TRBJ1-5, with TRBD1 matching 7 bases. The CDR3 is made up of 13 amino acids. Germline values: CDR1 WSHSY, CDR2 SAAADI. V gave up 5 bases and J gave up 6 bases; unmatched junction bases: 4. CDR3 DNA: TGCGCCAGCAGTCGACAGGGCAGTCAGCCCCAGCATTTT. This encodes CASSRQGSQPQHF.

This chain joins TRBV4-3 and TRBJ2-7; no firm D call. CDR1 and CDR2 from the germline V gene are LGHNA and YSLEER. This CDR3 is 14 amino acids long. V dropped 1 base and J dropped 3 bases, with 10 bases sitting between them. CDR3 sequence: CASSQGQNHYEQYF. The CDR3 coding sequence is TGCGCCAGCAGCCAAGGGCAGAACCACTACGAGCAGTACTTC.

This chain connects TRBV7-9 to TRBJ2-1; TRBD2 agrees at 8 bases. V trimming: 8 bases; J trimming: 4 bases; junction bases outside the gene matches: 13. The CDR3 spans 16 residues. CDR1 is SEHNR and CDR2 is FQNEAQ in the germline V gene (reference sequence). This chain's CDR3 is CASRLPDSGDYNEQFF. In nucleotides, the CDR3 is TGTGCCAGCCGCCTCCCGGATAGCGGGGATTACAATGAGCAGTTCTTC.

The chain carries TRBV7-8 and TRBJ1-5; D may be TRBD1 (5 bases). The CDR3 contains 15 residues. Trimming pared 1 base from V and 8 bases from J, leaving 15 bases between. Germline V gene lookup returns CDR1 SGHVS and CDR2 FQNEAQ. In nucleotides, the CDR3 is TGTGCCAGCAGCTTAGTCCCAGGGCCTAGGGAGCCCCAGCATTTT. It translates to CASSLVPGPREPQHF.